These T cell receptor beta chains were read from a single sample in a study of T cells in Graves' hyperthyroidism and ophthalmopathy. TCRdb reprocessed the multiplex PCR reads with MiXCR, giving one entry per CDR3 protein. This sample carries 250,000 to 300,000 distinct CDR3 sequences, about 14% of them seen once, and the ten largest clones take about 14%. The sequencing input was blood. The source is a woman aged 40 to 49 with Graves' hyperthyroidism that later progressed to Graves' ophthalmopathy. Each CDR3 is given with its conserved first and last residue. The D gene is left open where the match is weak. Size tells how often a clone was seen (once, few, many) or the class of an expanded clone, and some rows leave it out.

J gene	clone size	D gene	V gene	CDR3 DNA	CDR3 protein
TRBJ2-1	few	TRBD2	TRBV5-1	TGCGCCAGCAGCTTCCCAAAAGACCGACTAGCGGAGATACACAATGAGCAGTTCTTC	CASSFPKDRLAEIHNEQFF
TRBJ2-2	many	NA	TRBV7-9	TGTGCCAGCTGGGGAGGAGGGATCGGAACGAACACCGGGGAGCTGTTTTTT	CASWGGGIGTNTGELFF
TRBJ2-3	many	NA	TRBV15	TGTGCCACCAGCAGAGGGGGGGGCTTTTCTAGCACAGATACGCAGTATTTT	CATSRGGGFSSTDTQYF
TRBJ1-1	NA	TRBD1	TRBV4-1	TGCGCCAGCAGCCACGGGACAGGGGTTTGGACTGAAGCTTTCTTT	CASSHGTGVWTEAFF
TRBJ2-1	many	NA	TRBV10-3	TGTGCCTTAAGTCGGACCGCCGACAATGAGCAGTTCTTC	CALSRTADNEQFF
TRBJ2-3	NA	TRBD2	TRBV2	TGTGCCAGCAGCGCCGGACTAGCGGGACCCGCAGATACGCAGTATTTT	CASSAGLAGPADTQYF
TRBJ2-7	many	NA	TRBV18	TGTGCCAGCTCACCGGATCGGGCGACCGCCTCCGGGCAGTACTTC	CASSPDRATASGQYF
TRBJ2-7	many	TRBD1	TRBV20-1	TGCAGTGCTAGAAGGGGTTTAAGGACAGGGGGCAGCTACGAGCAGTACTTC	CSARRGLRTGGSYEQYF
TRBJ2-7	NA	NA	TRBV13	TGTGCCAGCAGTCCACACACCGGACCCTCCTACGAGCAGTACTTC	CASSPHTGPSYEQYF
TRBJ2-1	many	NA	TRBV9	TGTGCCAGCAGCGTGTATGAGGTGACCTCCTACAATGAGCAGTTCTTC	CASSVYEVTSYNEQFF
TRBJ1-1	few	NA	TRBV24-1	TGTGCCACCACCACCCTCACACCCCCCACGTGGTTCTTT	CATTTLTPPTWFF
TRBJ1-5	few	NA	TRBV6-1	TGTGCCAGCGGGCGTGGGGGAGGTAATCAGCCCCAGCATTTT	CASGRGGGNQPQHF
TRBJ1-5	many	TRBD1	TRBV6-2/TRBV6-3	TGTGCCAGCAGCCGACAGGGGGCCAATCAGCCCCAGCATTTT	CASSRQGANQPQHF
TRBJ2-3	many	NA	TRBV11-2	TGTGCCAGCAGCCCCTTCTCCCTGAAGGAGAGGGGCGATACGCAGTATTTT	CASSPFSLKERGDTQYF
TRBJ2-1	many	TRBD2	TRBV5-5	TGTGCCAGCAGCCCCCGGACTAGCGGGACCCTCCGGGGGCAGTTCTTC	CASSPRTSGTLRGQFF
TRBJ2-7	few	NA	TRBV7-9	TGTGCCAGCAGCTTCGACTGGTACGAGCAGTACTTC	CASSFDWYEQYF
TRBJ1-1	few	NA	TRBV27	TGTGCCAGCAGTTTCCATCTCCGGGTGCCGACAGAGAACACTGAAGCTTTCTTT	CASSFHLRVPTENTEAFF
TRBJ2-7	NA	TRBD2	TRBV19	TGTGCCAGTAGCTCGAGCGGGAATCCCGAGCAGTACTTC	CASSSSGNPEQYF
TRBJ2-7	many	TRBD2	TRBV7-9	TGTGCCAGCAGTATAGCGGGAGGTTACTCCTACGAGCAGTACTTC	CASSIAGGYSYEQYF
TRBJ1-3	NA	NA	TRBV28	TGTGCCAGCAGTCGGACACTCTCTGGAAACACCATATATTTT	CASSRTLSGNTIYF
TRBJ2-3	many	NA	TRBV12-3/TRBV12-4	TGTGCCAGCAGTTTAGCCGCCCCCCCAGGGGATACGCAGTATTTT	CASSLAAPPGDTQYF
TRBJ2-5	many	NA	TRBV5-1	TGCGCCAGCAGCCCTCCGGGTCCGCTGTGGGACACAGAGACCCAGTACTTC	CASSPPGPLWDTETQYF
TRBJ2-7	many	NA	TRBV20-1	TGCAGTGCCCTTTGGGGGACCTCCTACGAGCAGTACTTC	CSALWGTSYEQYF
TRBJ1-5	many	NA	TRBV27	TGTGCCAGCAGTTTAACGGGGGATAGCAATCAGCCCCAGCATTTT	CASSLTGDSNQPQHF
TRBJ2-2	NA	TRBD2	TRBV27	TGTGCCAGCAGACACTATAGCGGGAGTGACACCGGGGAGCTGTTTTTT	CASRHYSGSDTGELFF
TRBJ2-1	many	TRBD2	TRBV10-2	TGCGCCAGCAGTGACAGGGGTAGCGGGAAGTACAATGAGCAGTTCTTC	CASSDRGSGKYNEQFF
TRBJ2-1	many	NA	TRBV7-8	TGTGCCAGCAGCGCGCAGTCCTACAATGAGCAGTTCTTC	CASSAQSYNEQFF
TRBJ2-3	many	TRBD2	TRBV7-9	TGTGCCAGCAGGTTAAGCGGGAGGGCCCCACTACACACAGATACGCAGTATTTT	CASRLSGRAPLHTDTQYF
TRBJ2-7	many	TRBD2	TRBV12-3/TRBV12-4	TGTGCCAGCAGGCCTTCAGCGGGGTCCTACGAGCAGTACTTC	CASRPSAGSYEQYF